The clone carrying this T cell receptor beta chain was seen just once. This sample stems from a study of shared clonotypes between healthy human individuals. Some 28,000 T cell genomes (around 200 ng DNA) went into each sorted-subset replicate. The protocol was immunoSEQ multiplex PCR, while the TCRdb copy is restricted to in-frame clones and leaves out a portion. Of around 750,000 clones in the sample, roughly 70% are singletons; the top ten hold roughly 1.7%. CD45RA+ naive and CD45RA-negative memory subsets were separated from CD4+ cells. Germline CDR1 is SGHRS and CDR2 is YFSETQ. The length of the CDR3 is 14 residues. The V gene lost 7 bases and the J gene lost 2 bases, with 12 bases spanning the gap.

The TCR comes from a woman in her 30s in good health. The sample was memory CD4+ T cells sorted from blood. Specified subset: CD45RA-negative fraction. The chain couples TRBV5-1 to TRBJ2-2; D not resolved. The CDR3 bases are TGCGCCAGCCTTGAGTCGGGTAACACCGGGGAGCTGTTTTTT. It codes for CASLESGNTGELFF.